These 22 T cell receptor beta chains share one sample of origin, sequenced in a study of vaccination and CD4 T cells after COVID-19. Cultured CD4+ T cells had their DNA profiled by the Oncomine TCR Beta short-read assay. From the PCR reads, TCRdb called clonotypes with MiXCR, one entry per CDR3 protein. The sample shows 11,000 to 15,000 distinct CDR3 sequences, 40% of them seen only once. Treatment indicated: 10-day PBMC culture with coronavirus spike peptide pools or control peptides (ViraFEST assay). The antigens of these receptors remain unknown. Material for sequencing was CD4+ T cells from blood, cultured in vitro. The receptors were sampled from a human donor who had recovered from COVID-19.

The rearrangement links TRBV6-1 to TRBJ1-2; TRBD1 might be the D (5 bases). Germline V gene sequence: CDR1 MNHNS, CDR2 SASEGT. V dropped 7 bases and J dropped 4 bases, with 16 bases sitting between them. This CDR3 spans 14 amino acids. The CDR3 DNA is TGTGCCAGCACCAAAACAGGCTTCCCCTATGGCTACACCTTC. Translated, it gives CASTKTGFPYGYTF.

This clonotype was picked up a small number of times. The CDR3 is CASSVYYGYTF. The CDR3 DNA follows: TGTGCCAGCAGCGTCTACTATGGCTACACCTTC. This sequence joins TRBV2 and TRBJ1-2; no reliable D call. Germline V lookup: CDR1 SNHLY, CDR2 FYNNEI. V dropped 6 bases and J dropped 3 bases, with 5 bases sitting between them. The CDR3 is 11 residues long.

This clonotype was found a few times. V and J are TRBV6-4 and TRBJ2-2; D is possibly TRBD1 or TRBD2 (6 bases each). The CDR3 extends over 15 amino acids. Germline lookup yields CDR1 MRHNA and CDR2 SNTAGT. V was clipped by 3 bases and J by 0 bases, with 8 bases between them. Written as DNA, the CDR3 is TGTGCCAGCAGTGAGGAGGGGGCGAACACCGGGGAGCTGTTTTTT. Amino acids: CASSEEGANTGELFF.

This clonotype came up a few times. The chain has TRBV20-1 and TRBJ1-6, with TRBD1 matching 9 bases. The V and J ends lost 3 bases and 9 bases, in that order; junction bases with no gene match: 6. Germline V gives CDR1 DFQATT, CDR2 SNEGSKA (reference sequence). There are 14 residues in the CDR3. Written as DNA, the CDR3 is TGCAGTGCTAGCCCCGACAGGGGGACTTCACCCCTCCACTTT. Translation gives CSASPDRGTSPLHF.

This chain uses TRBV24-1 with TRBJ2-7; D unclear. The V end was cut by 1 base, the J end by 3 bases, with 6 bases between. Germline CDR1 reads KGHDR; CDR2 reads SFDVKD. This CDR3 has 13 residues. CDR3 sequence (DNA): TGTGCCACCAGTGATTTAGAAAGCTACGAGCAGTACTTC. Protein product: CATSDLESYEQYF.

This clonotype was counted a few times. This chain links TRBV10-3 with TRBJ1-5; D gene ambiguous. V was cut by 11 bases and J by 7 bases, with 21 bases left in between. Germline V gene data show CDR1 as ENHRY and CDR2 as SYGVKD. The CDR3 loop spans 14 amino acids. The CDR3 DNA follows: TGTGCCGCCCGCAGCGACCTAGTCGGGCAGCCCCAGCATTTT. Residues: CAARSDLVGQPQHF.

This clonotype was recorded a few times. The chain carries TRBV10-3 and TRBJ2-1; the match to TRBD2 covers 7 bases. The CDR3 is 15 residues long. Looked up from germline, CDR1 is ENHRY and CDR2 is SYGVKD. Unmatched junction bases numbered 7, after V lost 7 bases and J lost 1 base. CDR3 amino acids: CAINAGVPSYNEQFF. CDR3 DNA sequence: TGTGCCATCAACGCGGGAGTTCCATCCTACAATGAGCAGTTCTTC.

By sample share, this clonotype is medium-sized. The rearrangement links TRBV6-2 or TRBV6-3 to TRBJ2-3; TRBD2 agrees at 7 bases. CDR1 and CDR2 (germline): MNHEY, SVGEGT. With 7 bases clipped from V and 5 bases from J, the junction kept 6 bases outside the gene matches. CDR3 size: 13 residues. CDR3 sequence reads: CASKGLLGDTQYF. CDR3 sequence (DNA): TGTGCCAGCAAGGGACTACTAGGAGATACGCAGTATTTT.

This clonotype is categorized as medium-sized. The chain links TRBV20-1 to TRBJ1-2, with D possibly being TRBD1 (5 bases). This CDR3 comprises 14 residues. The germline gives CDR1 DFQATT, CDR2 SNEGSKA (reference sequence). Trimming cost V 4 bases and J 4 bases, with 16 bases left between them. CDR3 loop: CSATIRDGAYGYTF. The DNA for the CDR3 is TGCAGTGCTACAATCCGGGACGGGGCCTATGGCTACACCTTC.

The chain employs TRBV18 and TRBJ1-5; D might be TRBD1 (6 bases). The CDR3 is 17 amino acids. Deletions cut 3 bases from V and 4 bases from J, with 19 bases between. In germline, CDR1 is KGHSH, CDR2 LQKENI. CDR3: CASSPSRGGGANQPQHF. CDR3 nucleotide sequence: TGTGCCAGCTCACCCTCGCGAGGGGGGGGCGCAAATCAGCCCCAGCATTTT.

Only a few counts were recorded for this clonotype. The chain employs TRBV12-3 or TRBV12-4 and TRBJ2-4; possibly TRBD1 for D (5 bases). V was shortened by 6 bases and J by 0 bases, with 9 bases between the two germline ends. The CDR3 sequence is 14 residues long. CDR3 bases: TGTGCCAGCAGAAAGGGGTTAGCCAAAAACATTCAGTACTTC. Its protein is CASRKGLAKNIQYF.

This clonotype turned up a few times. The CDR3 DNA sequence: TGTGCCAGCACCTCCGGAGGGGCGCAGATTTATAGCAATCAGCCCCAGCATTTT. Amino acids: CASTSGGAQIYSNQPQHF. V usage is TRBV28 and J usage is TRBJ1-5, with D perhaps TRBD1 (5 bases). V was cut by 7 bases and J by 0 bases, with 22 bases left in between. The CDR3 spans 18 residues. Germline CDR1 and CDR2: MDHEN and SYDVKM. Filled out from reference TRBV28 and TRBJ1-5, the complete variable domain reads DVKVTQSSRYLVKRTGEKVFLECVQDMDHENMFWYRQDPGLGLRLIYFSYDVKMKEKGDIPEGYSVSREKKERFSLILESASTNQTSMYLCASTSGGAQIYSNQPQHFGDGTRLSIL.

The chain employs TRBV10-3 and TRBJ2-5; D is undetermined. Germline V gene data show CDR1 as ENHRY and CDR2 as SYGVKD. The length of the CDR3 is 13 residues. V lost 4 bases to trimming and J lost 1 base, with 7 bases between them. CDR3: CAISAQLQETQYF. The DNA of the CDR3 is TGTGCCATCAGTGCCCAGCTCCAAGAGACCCAGTACTTC.

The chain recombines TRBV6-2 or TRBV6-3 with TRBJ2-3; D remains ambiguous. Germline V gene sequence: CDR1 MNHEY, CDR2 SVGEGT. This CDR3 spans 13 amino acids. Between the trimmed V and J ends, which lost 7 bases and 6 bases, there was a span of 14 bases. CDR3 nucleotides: TGTGCCAGCACCCAGCTGGGGTTGGATACGCAGTATTTT. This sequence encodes CASTQLGLDTQYF.

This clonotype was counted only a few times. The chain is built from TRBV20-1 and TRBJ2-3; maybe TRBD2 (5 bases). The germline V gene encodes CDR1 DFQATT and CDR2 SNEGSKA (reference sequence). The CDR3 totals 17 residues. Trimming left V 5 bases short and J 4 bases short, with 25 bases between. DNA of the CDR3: TGCAGTGCTGCCTCACCGTCCCCTACGGGAAGGTCAGATACGCAGTATTTT. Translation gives CSAASPSPTGRSDTQYF.

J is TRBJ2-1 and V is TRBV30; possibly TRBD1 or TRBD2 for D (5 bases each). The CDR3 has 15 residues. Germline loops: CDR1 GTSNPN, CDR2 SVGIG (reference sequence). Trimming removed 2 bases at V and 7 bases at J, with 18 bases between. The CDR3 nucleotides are TGTGCCTGGAGTATTACGGGGACCTACAAGAATGAGCAGTTCTTC. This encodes CAWSITGTYKNEQFF.

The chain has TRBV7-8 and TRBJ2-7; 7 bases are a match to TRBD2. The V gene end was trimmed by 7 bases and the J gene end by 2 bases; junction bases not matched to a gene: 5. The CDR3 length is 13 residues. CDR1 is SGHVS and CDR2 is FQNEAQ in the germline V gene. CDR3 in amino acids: CASKERGAYEQYF. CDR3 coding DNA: TGTGCCAGCAAGGAGCGGGGTGCCTACGAGCAGTACTTC.

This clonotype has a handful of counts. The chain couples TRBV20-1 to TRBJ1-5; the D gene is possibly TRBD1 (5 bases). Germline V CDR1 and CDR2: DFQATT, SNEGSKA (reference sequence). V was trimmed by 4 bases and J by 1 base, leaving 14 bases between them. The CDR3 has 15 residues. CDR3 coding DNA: TGCAGTGCTATTTATCCGGGACGAAGCAATCAGCCCCAGCATTTT. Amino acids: CSAIYPGRSNQPQHF.

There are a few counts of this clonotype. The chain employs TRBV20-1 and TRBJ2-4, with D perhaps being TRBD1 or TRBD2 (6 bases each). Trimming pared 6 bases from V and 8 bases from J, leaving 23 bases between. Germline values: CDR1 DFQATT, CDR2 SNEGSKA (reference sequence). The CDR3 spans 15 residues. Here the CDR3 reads CSAPVSGAHQDIQYF. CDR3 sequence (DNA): TGCAGTGCCCCCGTTTCGGGGGCGCATCAAGACATTCAGTACTTC.

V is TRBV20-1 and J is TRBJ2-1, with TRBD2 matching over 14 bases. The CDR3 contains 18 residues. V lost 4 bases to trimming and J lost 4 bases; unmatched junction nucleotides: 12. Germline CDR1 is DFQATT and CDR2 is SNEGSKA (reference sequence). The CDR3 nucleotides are TGCAGTGCTACCGGGACTAGCGGGAGTTTAGCTAGTTACAATGAGCAGTTCTTC. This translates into CSATGTSGSLASYNEQFF.

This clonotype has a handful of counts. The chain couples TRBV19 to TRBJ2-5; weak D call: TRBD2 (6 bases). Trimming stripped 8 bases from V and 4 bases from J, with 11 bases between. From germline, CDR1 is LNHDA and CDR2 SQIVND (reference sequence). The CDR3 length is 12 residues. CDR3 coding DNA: TGTGCCAGTGACGAGGGAGGAGAGACCCAGTACTTC. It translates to CASDEGGETQYF.

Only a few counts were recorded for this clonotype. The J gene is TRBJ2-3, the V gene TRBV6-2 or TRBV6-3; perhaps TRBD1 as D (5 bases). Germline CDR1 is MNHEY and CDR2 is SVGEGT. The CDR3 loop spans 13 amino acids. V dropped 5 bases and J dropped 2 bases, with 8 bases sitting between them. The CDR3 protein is CASSETVTDTQYF. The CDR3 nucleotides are TGTGCCAGCAGTGAGACAGTCACAGATACGCAGTATTTT.